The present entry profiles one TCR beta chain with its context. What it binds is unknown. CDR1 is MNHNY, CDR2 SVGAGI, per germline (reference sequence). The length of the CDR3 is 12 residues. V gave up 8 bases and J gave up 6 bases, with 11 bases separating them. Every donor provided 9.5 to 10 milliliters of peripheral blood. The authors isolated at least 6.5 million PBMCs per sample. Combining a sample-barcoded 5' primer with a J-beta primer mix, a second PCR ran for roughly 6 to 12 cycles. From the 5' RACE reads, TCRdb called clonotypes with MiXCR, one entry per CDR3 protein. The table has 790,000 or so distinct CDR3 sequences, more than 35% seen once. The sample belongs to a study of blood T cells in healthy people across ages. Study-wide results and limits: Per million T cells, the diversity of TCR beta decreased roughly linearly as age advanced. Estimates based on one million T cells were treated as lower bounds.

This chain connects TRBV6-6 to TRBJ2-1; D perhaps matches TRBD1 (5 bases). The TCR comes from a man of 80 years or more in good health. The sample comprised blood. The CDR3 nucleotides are TGTGCCAGCGGCTACAGGCCCAATGAGCAGTTCTTC. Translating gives CASGYRPNEQFF.